The sample holds one count of the clone carrying this TCR beta chain. Living in about 25 US areas, the participants were between roughly 18 and 90 years of age. Donors were grouped by their self-reported clinical history. The data stem from a study of blood T cell repertoires in COVID-19. Turning to the study itself: The cDNA or gDNA used as material had been derived from T cells, B-cell-depleted T cells, or PBMCs.

Germline trimming cut 3 bases from V and 9 bases from J; bases unmatched to any gene: 12. This CDR3 comprises 16 residues. The germline V gene has CDR1 SEHNR and CDR2 FQNEAQ (reference sequence). Per the study methods: Quantification of nucleated cells was approximated via reference gene primer amplification. Data came from immunoSEQ multiplex PCR; TCRdb stores just in-frame clones and leaves some out. V, J and clone size derive from that table, while D and trimming were established from the DNA sequence. This table has 200,000 to 250,000 clones, around 88% appearing once. The clonotype comes from a woman aged 45-60 years with acute COVID-19. Sequenced input: PBMCs or T cells enriched from blood (not recorded which). This chain uses TRBV7-9 with TRBJ2-7; 12 bases agree with TRBD1. The CDR3 here is CASSFYTGTGGFGQYF. As DNA, the CDR3 is TGTGCCAGCAGCTTTTATACCGGGACAGGGGGCTTCGGGCAGTACTTC.